Below, 10 T cell receptor beta chains from the same sample are listed, as sequenced in a study of T cell responses to AZD1222 COVID-19 vaccine. Sequencing used immunoSEQ multiplex PCR; TCRdb keeps in-frame clones, though not all of them. The data show around 200,000 clones, with around 94% seen just once and around 1.5% held by the top ten. The sequenced sample was peripheral blood, obtained 28 days after the second AZD1222 dose. These receptors came from an adult who received the AZD1222 COVID-19 vaccine.

The V and J genes are TRBV27 and TRBJ1-4; D possibly corresponds to TRBD1 (6 bases). The CDR3 is 14 residues long. V shed 5 bases and J shed 7 bases, with 14 bases lying between them. Germline CDR1 MNHEY, CDR2 SMNVEV (reference sequence). CDR3 residues: CASSQTARGEKLFF. CDR3 DNA: TGTGCCAGCAGTCAGACAGCCAGGGGTGAAAAACTGTTTTTT.

The chain combines TRBV12-3 or TRBV12-4 with TRBJ2-7; D is unclear. The CDR3 loop spans 11 amino acids. V dropped 1 base and J dropped 11 bases, with 9 bases sitting between them. CDR3: CASSLGTREYF. As DNA, the CDR3 is TGTGCCAGCAGTTTAGGGACCCGGGAGTACTTC.

The rearrangement links TRBV28 to TRBJ1-1; D gene uncertain. There are 15 residues in the CDR3. The V and J ends lost 6 bases and 1 base respectively, with 15 bases between them. Looked up from germline, CDR1 is MDHEN and CDR2 is SYDVKM. The CDR3 sequence is CASSHPPLANTEAFF. CDR3 nucleotide sequence: TGTGCCAGCAGCCATCCCCCATTAGCGAACACTGAAGCTTTCTTT.

The chain carries TRBV28 and TRBJ1-3; D is uncertain. V gave up 10 bases and J gave up 0 bases, with 22 bases separating them. The CDR3 has 17 residues. The germline CDR1 and CDR2 sequences are MDHEN and SYDVKM. In DNA, the CDR3 is TGTGCCATCCGACGACCCCCGGGTTCGAGCTCTGGAAACACCATATATTTT. Amino acids: CAIRRPPGSSSGNTIYF.

The chain carries TRBV3-1 (or the pseudogene TRBV3-2) and TRBJ1-2, with D possibly being TRBD1 (6 bases). Trimming stripped 0 bases from V and 8 bases from J, with 19 bases between. The CDR3 contains 16 residues. Germline CDR1 reads LGHDT; CDR2 reads YNNKEL (reference sequence). The CDR3 here is CASSQDRGGARGGYTF. The CDR3 DNA is TGTGCCAGCAGCCAAGATAGGGGGGGCGCACGTGGCGGCTACACCTTC.

The count of this clone is one. As DNA, the CDR3 is TGTGCCAGCAGCGCGGACAGGGGGCGAACTGAAGCTTTCTTT. This gives the protein CASSADRGRTEAFF. The chain combines TRBV5-5 with TRBJ1-1; 11 bases fit TRBD1. The CDR3 totals 14 residues. The V gene's germline CDR1 is SGHKS and CDR2 YYEKEE (reference sequence). Trimming took 4 bases from V and 5 from J; bases not matched to a gene: 4.

The chain uses TRBV2 and TRBJ2-5; D ambiguous. Trimming pared 5 bases from V and 1 base from J, leaving 11 bases between. Germline V gene lookup returns CDR1 SNHLY and CDR2 FYNNEI. The CDR3 is 14 amino acids. CDR3 sequence: CASSLADSQETQYF. The DNA for the CDR3 is TGTGCCAGCAGTTTGGCGGATAGCCAAGAGACCCAGTACTTC.

This clone showed up just once. J is TRBJ1-1 and V is TRBV6-5, with no clear D. The V gene lost 2 bases and the J gene lost 3 bases, with 7 bases spanning the gap. This CDR3 is 13 amino acids long. CDR1 is MNHEY and CDR2 is SVGAGI in the germline V gene. The CDR3 region has the DNA TGTGCCAGCAGTTACGACGTTTACACTGAAGCTTTCTTT. This sequence encodes CASSYDVYTEAFF.

CDR3 sequence (DNA): TGTGCCAGTAGTAGCCGACAGGGATCAGGTACGCAGTATTTT. Residues: CASSSRQGSGTQYF. The chain carries TRBV19 and TRBJ2-3, with TRBD1 matching 7 bases. Germline CDR1 reads LNHDA; CDR2 reads SQIVND (reference sequence). This CDR3 contains 14 residues. The V segment lost 4 bases and the J segment 8 bases; nucleotides outside the gene matches: 9. The full variable domain, in which reference TRBV19 and TRBJ2-3 provide the parts outside the CDR3, is DGGITQSPKYLFRKEGQNVTLSCEQNLNHDAMYWYRQDPGQGLRLIYYSQIVNDFQKGDIAEGYSVSREKKESFPLTVTSAQKNPTAFYLCASSSRQGSGTQYFGPGTRLTVL.

This chain connects TRBV11-2 to TRBJ1-6; tentative D call: TRBD1 (5 bases). This CDR3 contains 14 residues. CDR1 and CDR2 from the germline V gene are SGHAT and FQNNGV. Trimming removed 1 base at V and 8 bases at J, with 9 bases between. As DNA, the CDR3 is TGTGCCAGCAGCTTAGCGGGACGACATTCACCCCTCCACTTT. Amino acids: CASSLAGRHSPLHF. Using reference TRBV11-2 and TRBJ1-6 for the parts outside the CDR3, the full variable domain is EAGVAQSPRYKIIEKRQSVAFWCNPISGHATLYWYQQILGQGPKLLIQFQNNGVVDDSQLPKDRFSAERLKGVDSTLKIQPAKLEDSAVYLCASSLAGRHSPLHFGNGTRLTVT.